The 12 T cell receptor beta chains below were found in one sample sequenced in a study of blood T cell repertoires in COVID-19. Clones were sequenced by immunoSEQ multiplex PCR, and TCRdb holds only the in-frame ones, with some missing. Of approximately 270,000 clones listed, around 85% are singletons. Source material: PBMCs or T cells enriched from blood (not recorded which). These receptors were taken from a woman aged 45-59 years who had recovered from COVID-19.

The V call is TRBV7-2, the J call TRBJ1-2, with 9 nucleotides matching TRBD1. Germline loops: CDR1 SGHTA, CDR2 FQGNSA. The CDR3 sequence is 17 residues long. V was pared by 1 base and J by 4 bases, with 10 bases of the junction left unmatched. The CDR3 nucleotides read TGTGCCAGCAGCTTAGAAAGGACAGGGGTCTTGGGCTATGGCTACACCTTC. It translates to CASSLERTGVLGYGYTF.

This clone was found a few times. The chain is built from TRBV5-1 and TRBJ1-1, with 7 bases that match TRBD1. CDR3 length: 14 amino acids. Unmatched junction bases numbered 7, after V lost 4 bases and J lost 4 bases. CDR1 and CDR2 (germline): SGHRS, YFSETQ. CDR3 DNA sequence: TGCGCCAGCAGCAGGAACAGGGGTATCACTGAAGCTTTCTTT. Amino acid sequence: CASSRNRGITEAFF.

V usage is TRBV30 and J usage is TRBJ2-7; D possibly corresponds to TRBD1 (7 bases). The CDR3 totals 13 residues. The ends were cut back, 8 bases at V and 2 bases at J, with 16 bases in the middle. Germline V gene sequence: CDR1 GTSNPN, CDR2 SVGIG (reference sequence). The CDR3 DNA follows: TGTGCCGGACGGGGGACAGATACCTACGAGCAGTACTTC. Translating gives CAGRGTDTYEQYF.

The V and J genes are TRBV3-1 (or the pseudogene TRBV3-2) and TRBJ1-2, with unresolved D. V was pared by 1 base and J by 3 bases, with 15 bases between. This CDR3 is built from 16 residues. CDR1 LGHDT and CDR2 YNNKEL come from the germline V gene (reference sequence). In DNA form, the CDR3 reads TGTGCCAGCAGCCAAGGAACCCAGGTTTCGGACTATGGCTACACCTTC. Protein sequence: CASSQGTQVSDYGYTF.

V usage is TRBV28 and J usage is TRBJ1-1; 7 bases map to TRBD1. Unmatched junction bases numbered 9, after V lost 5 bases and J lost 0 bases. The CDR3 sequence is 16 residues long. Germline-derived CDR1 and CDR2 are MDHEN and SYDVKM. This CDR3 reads CASSGWTGLLNTEAFF. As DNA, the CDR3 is TGTGCCAGCAGTGGCTGGACAGGACTATTGAACACTGAAGCTTTCTTT. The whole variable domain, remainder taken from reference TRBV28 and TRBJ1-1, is DVKVTQSSRYLVKRTGEKVFLECVQDMDHENMFWYRQDPGLGLRLIYFSYDVKMKEKGDIPEGYSVSREKKERFSLILESASTNQTSMYLCASSGWTGLLNTEAFFGQGTRLTVV.

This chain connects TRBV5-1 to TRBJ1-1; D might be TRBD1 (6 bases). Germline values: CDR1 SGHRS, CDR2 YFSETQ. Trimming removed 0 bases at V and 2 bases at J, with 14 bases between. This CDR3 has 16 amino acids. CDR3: CASSLDGVRGNTEAFF. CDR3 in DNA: TGCGCCAGCAGCTTGGACGGGGTCAGGGGTAACACTGAAGCTTTCTTT.

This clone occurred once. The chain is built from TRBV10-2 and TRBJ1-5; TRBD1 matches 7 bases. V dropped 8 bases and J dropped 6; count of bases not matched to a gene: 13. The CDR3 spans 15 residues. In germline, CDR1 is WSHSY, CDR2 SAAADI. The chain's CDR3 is CASREQGSGGQPQHF. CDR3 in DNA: TGCGCCAGCCGAGAACAGGGGTCCGGGGGTCAGCCCCAGCATTTT.

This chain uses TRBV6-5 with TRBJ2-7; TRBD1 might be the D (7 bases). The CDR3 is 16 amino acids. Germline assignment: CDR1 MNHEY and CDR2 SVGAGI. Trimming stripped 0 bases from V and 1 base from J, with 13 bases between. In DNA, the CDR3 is TGTGCCAGCAGTTACTCCAGGGGGGAAGAGTCCTACGAGCAGTACTTC. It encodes CASSYSRGEESYEQYF.

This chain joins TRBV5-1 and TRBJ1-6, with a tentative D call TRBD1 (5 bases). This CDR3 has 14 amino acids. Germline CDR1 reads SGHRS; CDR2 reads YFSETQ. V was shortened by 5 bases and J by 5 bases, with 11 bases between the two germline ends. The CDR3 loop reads CASRRQPDNSPLHF. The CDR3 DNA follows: TGCGCCAGCAGGAGACAGCCAGATAATTCACCCCTCCACTTT.

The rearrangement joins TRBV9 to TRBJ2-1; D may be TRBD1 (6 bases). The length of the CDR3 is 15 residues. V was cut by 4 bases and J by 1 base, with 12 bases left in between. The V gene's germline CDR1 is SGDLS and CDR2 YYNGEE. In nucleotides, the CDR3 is TGTGCCAGCAGCATACAGGGTAATTCCTACAATGAGCAGTTCTTC. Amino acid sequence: CASSIQGNSYNEQFF.

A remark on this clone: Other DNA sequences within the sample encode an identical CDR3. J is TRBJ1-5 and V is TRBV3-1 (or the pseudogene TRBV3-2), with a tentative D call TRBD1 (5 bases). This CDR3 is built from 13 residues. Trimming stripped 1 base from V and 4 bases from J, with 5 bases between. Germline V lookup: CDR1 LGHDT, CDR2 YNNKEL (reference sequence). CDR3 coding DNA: TGTGCCAGCAGCCAAGCAGGGAATCAGCCCCAGCATTTT. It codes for CASSQAGNQPQHF.

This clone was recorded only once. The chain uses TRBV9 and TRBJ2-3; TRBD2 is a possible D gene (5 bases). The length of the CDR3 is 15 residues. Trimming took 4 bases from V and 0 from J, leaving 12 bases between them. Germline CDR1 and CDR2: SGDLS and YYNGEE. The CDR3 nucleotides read TGTGCCAGCAGCCCTCGAGGGTTTAGCACAGATACGCAGTATTTT. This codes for CASSPRGFSTDTQYF.